Listed below are T cell receptor beta chains from one sample, sequenced in a study of blood T cell repertoires in COVID-19. Sequencing was performed with immunoSEQ multiplex PCR; in TCRdb, only in-frame clones are kept and a portion is missing. Found here are some 140,000 clones, around nine tenths of them singletons; the top ten hold less than 20%. Sequences were obtained from peripheral blood. The receptors here all came from a man aged 50 or older with active or convalescent COVID-19. Both conserved end residues are part of each CDR3. The D gene is left open where the match is weak. Part of the rows lack a size; the others show once, few, many or a class for expanded clones.

CDR3aa	CDR3nt	len	abundance	j_gene	d_gene	v_gene
CASSLGRGYGYTF	TGTGCCAGCAGTTTAGGCAGGGGCTATGGCTACACCTTC	13	-	TRBJ1-2	-	TRBV28
CSVQITGRVGYGYTF	TGCAGCGTTCAAATAACAGGGCGCGTTGGCTATGGCTACACCTTC	15	-	TRBJ1-2	-	TRBV29-1
CASSPFGGPNTEAFF	TGTGCCAGCTCACCATTCGGGGGACCGAACACTGAAGCTTTCTTT	15	-	TRBJ1-1	-	TRBV18
CASSQGRGESPLHF	TGTGCCAGCAGCCAAGGCAGGGGGGAGTCACCCCTCCACTTT	14	-	TRBJ1-6	TRBD1	TRBV3-1/TRBV3-2
CASSPGTGLAWYF	TGTGCCAGCAGCCCTGGGACAGGGCTTGCGTGGTACTTC	13	-	TRBJ2-5	TRBD1	TRBV3-1/TRBV3-2
CASSLDRRQPQHF	TGTGCCAGCAGCTTGGACAGACGTCAGCCCCAGCATTTT	13	-	TRBJ1-5	-	TRBV5-8
CASSLEGATQYF	TGCGCCAGCAGCTTGGAGGGGGCGACGCAGTATTTT	12	-	TRBJ2-3	TRBD1	TRBV5-1
CASSRQGARDEQFF	TGTGCCAGTAGTAGACAGGGGGCGAGGGATGAGCAGTTCTTC	14	-	TRBJ2-1	TRBD1	TRBV19
CASSYRGADTQYF	TGTGCCAGCAGTTACCGGGGGGCAGATACGCAGTATTTT	13	once	TRBJ2-3	TRBD2	TRBV6-5
CASSQAAAGGNYGYTF	TGTGCCAGCAGCCAAGCTGCAGCAGGGGGAAACTATGGCTACACCTTC	16	-	TRBJ1-2	TRBD1	TRBV3-1/TRBV3-2
CASSLATDRGDNGYTF	TGTGCCAGCAGCTTGGCTACGGACAGGGGCGATAATGGCTACACCTTC	16	once	TRBJ1-2	TRBD1	TRBV5-6